These 4 T cell receptor beta chains originate from one sample sequenced in a study of T-cell reconstitution after alpha-beta-depleted transplantation in children. TCRbeta library preparation incorporated unique molecular identifiers. TCRdb re-called the PCR reads with MiXCR, one entry per CDR3 protein. The data hold roughly 280,000 distinct CDR3 sequences, with approximately 10% observed a single time. The sequenced sample was peripheral blood, obtained 180 days after TCRalphabeta/CD19-depleted stem cell transplant. The receptors here all came from a male patient between 2 and 10 years old who had a stem cell transplant for chronic granulomatous disease, so the T cells may come from the graft donor.

This clonotype was observed many times. The V call is TRBV24-1, the J call TRBJ2-5, with D possibly matching TRBD1 (6 bases). Trimming left V 7 bases short and J 2 bases short, with 10 bases between. In germline, CDR1 is KGHDR, CDR2 SFDVKD. The length of the CDR3 is 13 residues. The CDR3 loop is CATRKTGQETQYF. CDR3 in DNA: TGTGCCACCAGAAAGACAGGACAAGAGACCCAGTACTTC.

The table lists this clonotype with many counts. The chain is built from TRBV5-1 and TRBJ2-7; the D call may be TRBD1 or TRBD2 (5 bases each). V was cut by 1 base and J by 0 bases, with 11 bases left in between. Germline V CDR1 and CDR2: SGHRS, YFSETQ. This CDR3 spans 15 amino acids. The CDR3 spells CASSLLTGTSYEQYF. As DNA, the CDR3 is TGCGCCAGCAGCTTGCTGACCGGGACCTCCTACGAGCAGTACTTC.

This clonotype has at least ten counts. The chain uses TRBV15 and TRBJ2-5; a possible D gene is TRBD2 (7 bases). Trimming removed 0 bases at V and 0 bases at J, with 11 bases between. The CDR3 runs to 16 residues. Germline-derived CDR1 and CDR2 are LNHNV and YYDKDF (reference sequence). In DNA, the CDR3 is TGTGCCACCAGCAGAGATCGGGGGGCGTACCAAGAGACCCAGTACTTC. This sequence encodes CATSRDRGAYQETQYF.

In its sample, this clonotype was seen many times. This chain uses TRBV5-1 with TRBJ2-5, with D perhaps assigned TRBD1 or TRBD2 (5 bases each). Germline assignment: CDR1 SGHRS and CDR2 YFSETQ. The germline V and J ends were trimmed by 4 bases and 5 bases, with 15 bases remaining between them. CDR3 length: 14 amino acids. CDR3 sequence (DNA): TGCGCCAGCAGCCGGGGACCGATTGGGGAGACCCAGTACTTC. Protein sequence: CASSRGPIGETQYF.